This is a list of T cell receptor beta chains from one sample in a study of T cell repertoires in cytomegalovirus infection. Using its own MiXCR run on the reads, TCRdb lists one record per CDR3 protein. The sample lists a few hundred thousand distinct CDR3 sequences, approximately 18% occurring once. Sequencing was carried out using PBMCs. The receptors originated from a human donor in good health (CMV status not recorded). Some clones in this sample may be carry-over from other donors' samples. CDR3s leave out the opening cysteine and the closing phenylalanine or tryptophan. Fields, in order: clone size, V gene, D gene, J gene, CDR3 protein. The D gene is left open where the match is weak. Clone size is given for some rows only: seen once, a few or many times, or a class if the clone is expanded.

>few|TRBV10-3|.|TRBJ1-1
AITDPGSSAF
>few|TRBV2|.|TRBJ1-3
ASRDQGAANTIY
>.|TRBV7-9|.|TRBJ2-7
ASSLKEGGGYEQY
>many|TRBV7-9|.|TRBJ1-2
ASSPGGARYNYGYT
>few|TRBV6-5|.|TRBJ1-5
ASRTTGSNQPQH
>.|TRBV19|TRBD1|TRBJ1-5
ASSTSGTGFSNQPQH
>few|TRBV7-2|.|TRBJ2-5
ASSAMGGWETQY
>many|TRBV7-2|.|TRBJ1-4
ASSPSSAATNEKLF
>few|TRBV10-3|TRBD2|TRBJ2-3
AIRGLAGTDTQY
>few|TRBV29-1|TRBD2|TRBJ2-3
SVEEGSGGITDTQY
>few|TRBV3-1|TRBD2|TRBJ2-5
ASTRGGLVETQY
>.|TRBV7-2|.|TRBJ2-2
ASSLDAERNTGELF
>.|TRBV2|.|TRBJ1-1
ASSGAGGALNTEAF
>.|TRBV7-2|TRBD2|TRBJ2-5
ASSLLAGWTQY